This T cell receptor beta chain was found in a study of CD8+ T cells in alopecia areata. CDR3 length: 16 amino acids. Germline lookup yields CDR1 MNHEY and CDR2 SVGAGI. J was trimmed by 4 bases and V by 4 bases; bases with no gene match: 11. This clone came up once. The antigen remains undetermined. Broader study findings: Baseline CD8+ expansion's link to response remains uncertain, as there was one nonresponder. A large proportion of expanded lesional clones were detected persisting in scalp and blood during tofacitinib. Compared with normal scalp, lesional scalp had higher clonality and more expanded CD8+ clones.

Described treatment: oral pan-JAK inhibitor, 5-10 mg twice daily. PBMCs, the starting material, were the source of sorted CD4+ and CD8+ T cells. cDNA prepared by RNA extraction and subsequent reverse transcription served as the template for sequencing. The assay was immunoSEQ multiplex PCR, and TCRdb's table has in-frame clones only and misses some. The sample comprises some 190,000 clones, approximately 60% of which are singletons, and approximately 0.69% rests with the top ten. Sequenced here: CD4+ T cells sorted from blood, sampled at week 4, from a patient treated with tofacitinib. The TCR was taken from a human donor with alopecia areata. The V gene is TRBV6-5, the J gene TRBJ1-2, with 8 bases that match TRBD1. CDR3: CASSLTPGQGGYGYTF. The CDR3 DNA follows: TGTGCCAGCAGTTTAACCCCCGGACAGGGAGGCTATGGCTACACCTTC.